This paragraph covers one T cell receptor beta chain sequence. The data originate from a study of cytomegalovirus exposure and HLA in healthy donors. PCR used 60 Vbeta primers and 13 Jbeta primers. The repertoire was sequenced with immunoSEQ multiplex PCR; TCRdb's copy has only in-frame clones and lacks some. The table has roughly 250,000 clones, 80% seen once. V lost 4 bases to trimming and J lost 5 bases; unmatched junction nucleotides: 6. Per the germline V gene, CDR1 is SGHRS and CDR2 is YFSETQ. The CDR3 extends over 14 amino acids. Sequencing was done on a sample of PBMCs. This TCR was sampled from a girl aged 2 to 10 in good health and CMV-seronegative. The chain has TRBV5-1 and TRBJ2-5, with TRBD2 matching 9 bases. The CDR3 bases are TGCGCCAGCAGCCCCCGCGGGGGGGATGAGACCCAGTACTTC. This gives the protein CASSPRGGDETQYF.